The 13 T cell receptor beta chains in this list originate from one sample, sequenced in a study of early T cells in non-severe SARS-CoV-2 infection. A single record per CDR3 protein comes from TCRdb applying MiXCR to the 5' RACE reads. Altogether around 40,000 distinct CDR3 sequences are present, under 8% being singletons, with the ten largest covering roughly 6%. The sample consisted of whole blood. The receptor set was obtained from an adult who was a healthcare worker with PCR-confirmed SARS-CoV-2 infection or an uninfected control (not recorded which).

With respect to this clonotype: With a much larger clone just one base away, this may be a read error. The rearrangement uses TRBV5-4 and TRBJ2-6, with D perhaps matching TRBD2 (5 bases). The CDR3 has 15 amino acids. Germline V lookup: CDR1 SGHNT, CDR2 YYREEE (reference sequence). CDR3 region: CACSPGGSGANVLTF. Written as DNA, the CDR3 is TGTGCCTGCAGCCCGGGCGGGTCTGGGGCCAACGTCCTGACTTTC. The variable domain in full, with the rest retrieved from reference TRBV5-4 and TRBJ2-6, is ETGVTQSPTHLIKTRGQQVTLRCSSQSGHNTVSWYQQALGQGPQFIFQYYREEENGRGNFPPRFSGLQFPNYSSELNVNALELDDSALYLCACSPGGSGANVLTFGAGSRLTVL.

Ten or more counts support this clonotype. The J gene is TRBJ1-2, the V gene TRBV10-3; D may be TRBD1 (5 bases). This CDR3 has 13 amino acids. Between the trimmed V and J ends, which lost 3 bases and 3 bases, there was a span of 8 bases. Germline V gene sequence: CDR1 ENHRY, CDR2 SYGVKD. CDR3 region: CAISEGTDYGYTF. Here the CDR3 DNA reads TGTGCCATCAGTGAAGGGACGGACTATGGCTACACCTTC.

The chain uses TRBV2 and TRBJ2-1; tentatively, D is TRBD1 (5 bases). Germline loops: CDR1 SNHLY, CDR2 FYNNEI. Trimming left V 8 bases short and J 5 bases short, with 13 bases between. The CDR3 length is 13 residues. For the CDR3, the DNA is TGTGCCAGCGGTCAGGGCCAAAACAATGAGCAGTTCTTC. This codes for CASGQGQNNEQFF. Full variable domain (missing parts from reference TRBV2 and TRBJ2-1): EPEVTQTPSHQVTQMGQEVILRCVPISNHLYFYWYRQILGQKVEFLVSFYNNEISEKSEIFDDQFSVERPDGSNFTLKIRSTKLEDSAMYFCASGQGQNNEQFFGPGTRLTVL.

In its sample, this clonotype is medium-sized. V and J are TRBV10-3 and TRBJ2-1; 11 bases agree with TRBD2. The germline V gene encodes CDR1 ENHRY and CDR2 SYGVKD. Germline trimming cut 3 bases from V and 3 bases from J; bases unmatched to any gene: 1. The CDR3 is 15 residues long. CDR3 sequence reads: CAISDLAGGYNEQFF. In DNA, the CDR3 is TGTGCCATCAGTGATCTAGCGGGGGGCTACAATGAGCAGTTCTTC.

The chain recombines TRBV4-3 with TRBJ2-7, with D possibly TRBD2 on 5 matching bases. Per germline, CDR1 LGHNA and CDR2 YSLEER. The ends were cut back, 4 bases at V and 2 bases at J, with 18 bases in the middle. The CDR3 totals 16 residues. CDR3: CASSPDSRKRAYEQYF. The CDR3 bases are TGCGCCAGCAGCCCAGATTCGAGGAAGAGGGCCTACGAGCAGTACTTC.

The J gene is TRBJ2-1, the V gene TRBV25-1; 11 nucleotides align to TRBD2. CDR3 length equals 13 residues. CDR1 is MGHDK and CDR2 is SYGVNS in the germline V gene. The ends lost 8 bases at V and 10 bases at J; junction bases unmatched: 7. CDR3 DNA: TGTGCCAGCTTGGGGCTAGCGGGAGGCGAGCAGTTCTTC. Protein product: CASLGLAGGEQFF.

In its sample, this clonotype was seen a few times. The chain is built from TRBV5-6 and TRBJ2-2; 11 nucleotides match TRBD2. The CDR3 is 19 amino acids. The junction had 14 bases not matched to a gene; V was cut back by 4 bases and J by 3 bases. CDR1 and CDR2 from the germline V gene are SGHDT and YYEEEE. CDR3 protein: CASSQGLAGPLLYTGELFF. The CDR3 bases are TGTGCCAGCAGCCAAGGACTAGCGGGTCCCCTGTTGTACACCGGGGAGCTGTTTTTT.

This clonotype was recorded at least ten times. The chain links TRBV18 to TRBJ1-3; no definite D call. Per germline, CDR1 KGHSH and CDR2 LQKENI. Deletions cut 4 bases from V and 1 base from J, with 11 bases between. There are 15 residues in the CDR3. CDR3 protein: CASSHETLSGNTIYF. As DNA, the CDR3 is TGTGCCAGCTCACACGAGACACTTTCTGGAAACACCATATATTTT.

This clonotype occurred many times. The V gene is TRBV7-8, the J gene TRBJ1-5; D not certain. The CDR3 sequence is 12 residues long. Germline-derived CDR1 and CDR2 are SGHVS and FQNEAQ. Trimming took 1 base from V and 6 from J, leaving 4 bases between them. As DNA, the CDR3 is TGTGCCAGCAGCTTAGTGGCTCAGCCCCAGCATTTT. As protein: CASSLVAQPQHF.

CDR3 region: CASSVGGTGGTEAFF. CDR3 in DNA: TGTGCCAGCAGCGTCGGGGGGACAGGGGGCACTGAAGCTTTCTTT. V gene TRBV7-6 combines with J gene TRBJ1-1; 11 bases line up with TRBD1. The J segment lost 4 bases and the V segment lost 5 bases, leaving 6 bases of the junction unmatched. There are 15 residues in the CDR3. In germline, CDR1 is SGHVS, CDR2 FNYEAQ.

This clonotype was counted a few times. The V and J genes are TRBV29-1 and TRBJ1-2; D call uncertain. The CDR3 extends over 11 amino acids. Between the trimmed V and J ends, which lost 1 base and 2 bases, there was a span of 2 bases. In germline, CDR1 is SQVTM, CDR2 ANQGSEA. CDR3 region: CSVEGNYGYTF. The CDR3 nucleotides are TGCAGCGTTGAAGGGAACTATGGCTACACCTTC.

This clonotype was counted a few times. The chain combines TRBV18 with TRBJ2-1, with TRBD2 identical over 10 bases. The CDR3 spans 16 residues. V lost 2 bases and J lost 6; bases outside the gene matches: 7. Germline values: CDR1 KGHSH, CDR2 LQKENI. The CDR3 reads CASSPRGLAGVNEQFF. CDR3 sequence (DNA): TGTGCCAGCTCACCAAGGGGTCTAGCGGGGGTCAATGAGCAGTTCTTC.

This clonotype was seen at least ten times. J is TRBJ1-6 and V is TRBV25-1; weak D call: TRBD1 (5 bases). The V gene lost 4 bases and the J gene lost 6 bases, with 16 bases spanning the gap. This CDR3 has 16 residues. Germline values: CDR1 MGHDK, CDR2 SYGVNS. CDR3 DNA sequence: TGTGCCAGCAGTGTTTCCCAGGGTGGAGCTAATTCACCCCTCCACTTT. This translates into CASSVSQGGANSPLHF.